Listed below are T cell receptor beta chains from one sample, sequenced in a study of control samples from healthy donors and cancer patients. TCRdb's copy holds only in-frame clones and misses some; the assay was immunoSEQ multiplex PCR. The data contain some 67,000 clones, about 87% of them singletons. Sequencing input: PBMCs. Source of these receptors: a woman between 45 and 65 years old with head and neck cancer. Both conserved end residues are part of each CDR3. A D gene is named only where the DNA matches it firmly. Some rows mark clone size as missing; the rest say once, few, many or name a class of expanded clone.

TRBJ2-2 | NA | once | TRBV7-7 | TGTGCCAGCAGCCCACGGGCTTCCACCGGGGAGCTGTTTTTT | CASSPRASTGELFF
TRBJ2-5 | TRBD1 | NA | TRBV18 | TGTGCCAGCTCACCTAAAGTAGACAGGGGCTACCAAGAGACCCAGTACTTC | CASSPKVDRGYQETQYF
TRBJ1-3 | NA | few | TRBV18 | TGTGCCAGCTCTACAGGGAACTCTGGAAACACCATATATTTT | CASSTGNSGNTIYF
TRBJ1-1 | NA | NA | TRBV19 | TGTGCCAGTAGTATAGGAGGGGACAACACTGAAGCTTTCTTT | CASSIGGDNTEAFF
TRBJ1-1 | NA | NA | TRBV24-1 | TGTGCCACCAGTGCTACGGACAGTTTGAACACTGAAGCTTTCTTT | CATSATDSLNTEAFF
TRBJ1-1 | TRBD1 | NA | TRBV7-2 | TGTGCCAGCAGCCCCCGGGGGACAGGGAACACTGAAGCTTTCTTT | CASSPRGTGNTEAFF
TRBJ2-3 | NA | NA | TRBV28 | TGTGCCAGCAGTTTGGAGGGGGCCAGAGGAGATACGCAGTATTTT | CASSLEGARGDTQYF
TRBJ2-7 | NA | NA | TRBV5-4 | TGTGCCAGCAGCTTGGAGGTTAAGGGGTCCCACGAGCAGTACTTC | CASSLEVKGSHEQYF
TRBJ2-1 | TRBD2 | NA | TRBV30 | TGTGCCTGGGCGGGGGGGGCCTTGGACTACAATGAGCAGTTCTTC | CAWAGGALDYNEQFF
TRBJ2-1 | TRBD2 | NA | TRBV5-1 | TGCGCCAGCAGCCGCGGTAGCGGGGGGGTGAATGAGCAGTTCTTC | CASSRGSGGVNEQFF
TRBJ2-7 | NA | few | TRBV11-2 | TGTGCCAGCAGCTTAAAGGACGGCAGCCACGAGCAGTACTTC | CASSLKDGSHEQYF
TRBJ1-5 | TRBD1 | NA | TRBV2 | TGTGCCAGCAGCCCAGACAGGGGCGATAGCAATCAGCCCCAGCATTTT | CASSPDRGDSNQPQHF
TRBJ2-1 | NA | NA | TRBV6-5 | TGTGCCAGCAGATACCACGACAAGTCCTACAATGAGCAGTTCTTC | CASRYHDKSYNEQFF
TRBJ2-1 | NA | NA | TRBV6-1 | TGTGCCAGCAGTGCCCGTACCGGGGCCTCCTACAATGAGCAGTTCTTC | CASSARTGASYNEQFF
TRBJ2-5 | NA | NA | TRBV7-9 | TGTGCCAGCAGCTTCGCGGAGACCCAGTACTTC | CASSFAETQYF
TRBJ1-3 | NA | NA | TRBV9 | TGTGCCAGCAGCTCCCGACAGAGCTCTGGAAACACCATATATTTT | CASSSRQSSGNTIYF
TRBJ2-3 | NA | NA | TRBV5-8 | TGTGCCAGCAGCTTGTGGGGAACAGATACGCAGTATTTT | CASSLWGTDTQYF
TRBJ2-1 | TRBD2 | NA | TRBV27 | TGTGCCAGCAGTGCCTTAGCGGGGGGCCCGGAACATGAGCAGTTCTTC | CASSALAGGPEHEQFF
TRBJ2-4 | TRBD2 | few | TRBV2 | TGTGCCAGCAGGAGACGGACTAGCGGGGGGGTAGAAAACATTCAGTACTTC | CASRRRTSGGVENIQYF
TRBJ2-6 | TRBD1 | NA | TRBV7-2 | TGTGCCAGCAGCTCCTGGACAGGATACTCTGGGGCCAACGTCCTGACTTTC | CASSSWTGYSGANVLTF
TRBJ1-2 | NA | NA | TRBV10-3 | TGTGCCATTGCTAACGTGGGTTCCTTTGGCTACACCTTC | CAIANVGSFGYTF
TRBJ2-2 | NA | NA | TRBV5-5 | TGTGCCAGCAGCTTGAAACCGGCCCTCACAAACACCGGGGAGCTGTTTTTT | CASSLKPALTNTGELFF
TRBJ1-4 | NA | NA | TRBV4-2 | TGTGCCAGCAGCCAAGGACTAGGAGCTCTTTTGGAGTCGGAAACTAATGAAAAACTGTTTTTT | CASSQGLGALLESETNEKLFF
TRBJ2-7 | NA | few | TRBV27 | TGTGCCAGCAGTTTAGAGGGACGTCTCCCCCTGGGGCAGTACTTC | CASSLEGRLPLGQYF
TRBJ2-1 | TRBD1 | NA | TRBV7-6 | TGTGCCAGCAGCTTGGAGGACAGGGGCTCTTACAATGAGCAGTTCTTC | CASSLEDRGSYNEQFF
TRBJ2-7 | TRBD1 | once | TRBV29-1 | TGCAGCGTTGAAGATAGGGGGACAGGGGTCCCCTACGAGCAGTACTTC | CSVEDRGTGVPYEQYF
TRBJ1-1 | TRBD1 | NA | TRBV30 | TGTGCCTGGGACAGGGGGAACACTGAAGCTTTCTTT | CAWDRGNTEAFF
TRBJ2-3 | NA | NA | TRBV21-1 | TGTGCCAGCAGCAAGCCCGAACTTCGGCGGGGCACAGATACGCAGTATTTT | CASSKPELRRGTDTQYF
TRBJ2-7 | TRBD1 | NA | TRBV19 | TGTGCCAGTAGTATGTTCGGGACAGGGAGCTCCTACGAGCAGTACTTC | CASSMFGTGSSYEQYF
TRBJ1-2 | NA | NA | TRBV6-5 | TGTGCCAGCACTAGGGGTGAGGACTATGGCTACACCTTC | CASTRGEDYGYTF
TRBJ1-1 | NA | NA | TRBV23-1 | TGCGCCAGCAGTCAATCGCGGGGGAACGGCACGACTGAAGCTTTCTTT | CASSQSRGNGTTEAFF
TRBJ1-3 | NA | NA | TRBV5-4 | TGTGCCAGCAGCCAAGAGCCGACACCTGGAAACACCATATATTTT | CASSQEPTPGNTIYF
TRBJ1-1 | TRBD1 | NA | TRBV5-1 | TGCGCCAGCAGCCCGAGGGGGCGAGACACTGAAGCTTTCTTT | CASSPRGRDTEAFF
TRBJ2-3 | TRBD2 | NA | TRBV3-1/TRBV3-2 | TGTGCCAGCAGCTCCCTCGGGGGGTCAACCGATACGCAGTATTTT | CASSSLGGSTDTQYF
TRBJ2-1 | NA | few | TRBV11-3 | TGTGCCAGCAGCTTCGACGGTACGCGGGGCGGGCACAATGAGCAGTTCTTC | CASSFDGTRGGHNEQFF
TRBJ2-7 | NA | once | TRBV28 | TGTGCCAGCAGCACCGGGACTTTCTACTACGAGCAGTACTTC | CASSTGTFYYEQYF
TRBJ1-4 | NA | NA | TRBV29-1 | TGCAGCGTTGGGAGGGGGGAAAAACTGTTTTTT | CSVGRGEKLFF
TRBJ2-7 | NA | NA | TRBV6-5 | TGTGCCAGCAGGATAAGTGGGCAGCCTCTACACGAGCAGTACTTC | CASRISGQPLHEQYF
TRBJ2-5 | NA | NA | TRBV5-1 | TGCGCCAGCAGCTTGGTTCGCGGGGCTTTTCAAGAGACCCAGTACTTC | CASSLVRGAFQETQYF